These T cell receptor beta chains were read from a single sample in a study of OX40 agonist ivuxolimab in advanced cancers. Measured with immunoSEQ multiplex PCR; TCRdb has only the in-frame clones, and not every one. The sample lists around 76,000 clones, around 81% seen once, with less than 6.5% in the top ten. Here the sequenced sample was CD4+ or CD8+ T cells sorted from blood, taken in a trial of the OX40 agonist ivuxolimab. Source of these receptors: an adult with an advanced solid tumor such as melanoma, head and neck, liver or kidney cancer. The CDR3 runs from the conserved cysteine through the conserved F or W. D genes are given only for firm matches. Expanded clones are given a class, and other clones once, few, many or no size at all.

d_call j_call clone_size cdr3_length v_call cdr3_nt cdr3_aa
. TRBJ1-4 few 15 TRBV19 TGTGCCAGTAGTATTCGGCAGGGCCGGAGTGAAAAACTGTTTTTT CASSIRQGRSEKLFF
. TRBJ2-1 once 18 TRBV15 TGTGCCACCAGCTCTCCCGGGGGCGATAGACGCGCGTACAATGAGCAGTTCTTC CATSSPGGDRRAYNEQFF
. TRBJ1-4 few 16 TRBV15 TGTGCCACCAGCAGAGATCCGGGGGCCAAGAATGAAAAACTGTTTTTT CATSRDPGAKNEKLFF
TRBD2 TRBJ2-1 . 16 TRBV7-2 TGTGCCAGCAGCTCGAGGACTAGCGGGAGGGGGAATGAGCAGTTCTTC CASSSRTSGRGNEQFF
. TRBJ2-7 . 15 TRBV6-6 TGTGCCAGCAGTCTTTCCCCTGACATTCCCTACGAGCAGTACTTC CASSLSPDIPYEQYF
. TRBJ1-1 . 15 TRBV7-8 TGTGCCAGCAGCTCCTTCCGGGTTTTTGGCACTGAAGCTTTCTTT CASSSFRVFGTEAFF
. TRBJ2-7 many 17 TRBV28 TGTGCCAGCAGTCAGACCACCCCCGCGGGCCGCTACAGTGAGCAGTACTTC CASSQTTPAGRYSEQYF
. TRBJ1-1 . 13 TRBV2 TGTGCCAGCAGCGCGATAATGAACACTGAAGCTTTCTTT CASSAIMNTEAFF
TRBD1 TRBJ1-4 once 14 TRBV6-5 TGTGCCAGCAGGCCGGGACAGACTAATGAAAAACTGTTTTTT CASRPGQTNEKLFF
. TRBJ2-3 . 14 TRBV27 TGTGCCAGCAGTTTGTCGGCTGGCACAGATACGCAGTATTTT CASSLSAGTDTQYF
. TRBJ2-5 . 14 TRBV9 TGTGCCAGCAGCCCAAGGGGGGACACGGAGACCCAGTACTTC CASSPRGDTETQYF
. TRBJ1-6 . 13 TRBV6-1 TGTGCCAGCAGTGAAGCAGGGGGAATGGCCCTCCACTTT CASSEAGGMALHF
. TRBJ1-2 . 15 TRBV27 TGTGCCAGCAGTTTATTCTCAGGGGATAAATATGGCTACACCTTC CASSLFSGDKYGYTF
. TRBJ2-1 . 13 TRBV7-3 TGTGCCAGCAGCTTATATAGTTTCGGGGAGCAGTTCTTC CASSLYSFGEQFF
. TRBJ1-5 . 14 TRBV7-2 TGTGCCAGCAGCTTTGGAGGGGGGGATCAGCCCCAGCATTTT CASSFGGGDQPQHF
. TRBJ2-3 . 18 TRBV27 TGTGCCAGCAGCCCGGGACACTTGATACCCCCCCCGACAGATACGCAGTATTTT CASSPGHLIPPPTDTQYF
. TRBJ1-5 . 17 TRBV28 TGTGCCAGCAGTTTGCTCCGGACTCCATATAGCAATCAGCCCCAGCATTTT CASSLLRTPYSNQPQHF
TRBD2 TRBJ2-7 . 15 TRBV11-2 TGTGCCAGCAGCTTAGATGTAGCGGGAGCCTACGAGCAGTACTTC CASSLDVAGAYEQYF
. TRBJ1-1 . 11 TRBV6-6 TGTGCCAGCAGTGAATACACTGAAGCTTTCTTT CASSEYTEAFF
. TRBJ2-7 . 11 TRBV7-9 TGTGCCATCTGGGGTTTCAACGAGCAGTACTTC CAIWGFNEQYF
TRBD1 TRBJ2-3 . 15 TRBV6-4 TGTGCCAGCAGTGACGGGACAGGGGGGGCAGATACGCAGTATTTT CASSDGTGGADTQYF
. TRBJ2-3 few 13 TRBV9 TGTGCCAGCGGACTACGCGTTCGGGATACGCAGTATTTT CASGLRVRDTQYF
. TRBJ2-5 . 14 TRBV6-1 TGTGCCAGCAGTGAATCGCCAGGCTGGGAGACCCAGTACTTC CASSESPGWETQYF
. TRBJ1-2 . 15 TRBV2 TGTGCCAGCAGTATGAAACCAGTCGCTAACTATGGCTACACCTTC CASSMKPVANYGYTF
. TRBJ1-6 . 14 TRBV11-3 TGTGCCAGCAGCTTAGGCCAGGCCGGTTCACCCCTCCACTTT CASSLGQAGSPLHF
TRBD2 TRBJ2-3 . 18 TRBV4-1 TGCGCCAGCAGCCAAGGGCCCCTTAGCGGGGGCACCACAGATACGCAGTATTTT CASSQGPLSGGTTDTQYF
. TRBJ2-5 . 14 TRBV7-6 TGTGCCAGCAGCCTCGAGAGGGCGGTTGGGACCCAGTACTTC CASSLERAVGTQYF
TRBD2 TRBJ2-5 . 16 TRBV4-2 TGTGCCAGCAGCCAAGACATCACTAGCGGGAGTGAGACCCAGTACTTC CASSQDITSGSETQYF
TRBD2 TRBJ2-7 . 14 TRBV19 TGTGCCAGTAGAATAGCGGGAGCTAGCTACGAGCAGTACTTC CASRIAGASYEQYF
. TRBJ1-2 few 11 TRBV6-5 TGTGCCAGTAGGGAAGGGAGTGGCTACACCTTC CASREGSGYTF
. TRBJ2-1 . 12 TRBV5-6 TGTGCCAGCAGCCGGTGGGGGAATGAGCAGTTCTTC CASSRWGNEQFF
TRBD2 TRBJ2-1 . 16 TRBV28 TGTGCCAGCAGTTTAGGACTAGCCAGATCCTACAATGAGCAGTTCTTC CASSLGLARSYNEQFF
. TRBJ2-2 . 15 TRBV27 TGTGCCAGCAGTTTATCGTACCGAAACACCGGGGAGCTGTTTTTT CASSLSYRNTGELFF
TRBD1 TRBJ2-7 . 12 TRBV30 TGTGCCTGGGGACAGGCGGCCTACGAGCAGTACTTC CAWGQAAYEQYF
. TRBJ2-5 . 13 TRBV7-2 TGTGCCAGCAGCTTAGGGACCCTAGAGACCCAGTACTTC CASSLGTLETQYF
TRBD1 TRBJ1-1 . 14 TRBV19 TGTGCCAGTCAGTTCACGACAGGGGGCACTGAAGCTTTCTTT CASQFTTGGTEAFF
. TRBJ2-1 . 15 TRBV28 TGTGCCAGCAGACCAACAGGTCTCTCCTACAATGAGCAGTTCTTC CASRPTGLSYNEQFF
TRBD2 TRBJ2-1 once 14 TRBV7-2 TGTGCCAGCAGTCCAGGACTAGTTTTTGGTGAGCAGTTCTTC CASSPGLVFGEQFF
TRBD1 TRBJ2-4 once 11 TRBV5-5 TGTGCCAGCAGCCCGGGGACAGACCAGTACTTC CASSPGTDQYF
. TRBJ1-1 . 13 TRBV2 TGTGCCAGCAGTGAAGGGGAGTGGACTGAAGCTTTCTTT CASSEGEWTEAFF
. TRBJ1-5 . 13 TRBV28 TGTGCCAGCATGGCATACAATAATCAGCCCCAGCATTTT CASMAYNNQPQHF
. TRBJ2-6 . 16 TRBV27 TGTGCCAGCAGTTTAATCCCCACGACTGGGGCCAACGTCCTGACTTTC CASSLIPTTGANVLTF
. TRBJ1-2 . 14 TRBV28 TGTGCCAGCAGTTTACAGGGTGGAAACTATGGCTACACCTTC CASSLQGGNYGYTF
. TRBJ2-7 . 14 TRBV6-5 TGTGCCATCAGTGAGTCGACCGTACCCTACGAGCAGTACTTC CAISESTVPYEQYF
TRBD1 TRBJ1-5 . 14 TRBV18 TGTGCCAGCTCAAAGGACAGGGGAAATCAGCCCCAGCATTTT CASSKDRGNQPQHF
. TRBJ2-7 . 18 TRBV7-8 TGTGCCAGCAGCTCCCTCCAGGAGTTTATGGGGGGTAAGGACGAGCAGTACTTC CASSSLQEFMGGKDEQYF
. TRBJ2-3 . 15 TRBV7-3 TGTGCCAGCAGCTTGCGGGGCCTGCGCACAGATACGCAGTATTTT CASSLRGLRTDTQYF
. TRBJ2-3 . 14 TRBV7-8 TGTGCCAGCAGCCAAAGACTGTACACAGATACGCAGTATTTT CASSQRLYTDTQYF
. TRBJ1-6 . 17 TRBV7-2 TGTGCCAGCAGCTTTACTTCGTTCGGGCCCCATAATTCACCCCTCCACTTT CASSFTSFGPHNSPLHF
. TRBJ2-2 . 13 TRBV28 TGTGCCAGCGGGACCCAGGGGCCCGGGGAGCTGTTTTTT CASGTQGPGELFF
TRBD1 TRBJ1-4 . 18 TRBV25-1 TGTGCCATCCCAGCCGGGACAGGGAGTAGTGCAACTAATGAAAAACTGTTTTTT CAIPAGTGSSATNEKLFF
TRBD1 TRBJ1-2 once 15 TRBV11-2 TGTGCCAGCAGCCTCTGGACAGGGGGCTCGGAAGGCTACACCTTC CASSLWTGGSEGYTF
TRBD2 TRBJ2-5 . 15 TRBV6-6 TGTGCCAGCAGTGGACGGACGGGGGGCCAAGAGACCCAGTACTTC CASSGRTGGQETQYF
. TRBJ1-4 . 13 TRBV10-3 TGTGCCATCGGGGCCTGGGGGAATGAAAAACTGTTTTTT CAIGAWGNEKLFF
. TRBJ1-6 few 14 TRBV10-3 TGTGCCATCAGTGGGGCAGCCTATAATTCACCCCTCCACTTT CAISGAAYNSPLHF
TRBD2 TRBJ2-3 . 13 TRBV15 TGTGCCACCAGCTCGGGGGGGGGAGATACGCAGTATTTT CATSSGGGDTQYF
. TRBJ2-1 . 11 TRBV28 TGTGCCAGCAGCTTCGACAATGAGCAGTTCTTC CASSFDNEQFF
. TRBJ1-2 . 16 TRBV6-1 TGTGCCAGCAGTGAAGCCGGAGGGGGGAGAAGCTATGGCTACACCTTC CASSEAGGGRSYGYTF
TRBD1 TRBJ2-7 . 15 TRBV7-9 TGTGCCAGCAGCTCGTACCGGGACAGGTCCTACGAGCAGTACTTC CASSSYRDRSYEQYF
. TRBJ1-1 . 11 TRBV7-9 TGTGCCAGCAGCTTAAACACTGAAGCTTTCTTT CASSLNTEAFF